The 8 T cell receptor beta chains below were found in one sample sequenced in a study of T cell responses to AZD1222 COVID-19 vaccine (dated by TCRdb to the early 2020s). The method behind the library was the immunoSEQ multiplex PCR assay. Held by TCRdb, this immuneACCESS table contains in-frame sequences only and omits some clones. Under half of the omission traces to an unresolved V gene where checked; the cause of the rest is unknown. Present in this sample are some 180,000 clones, 80% to 95% of which were seen just once. The top ten constitute 1% of the sample. This specimen's time point label, interpreted: about 28 days (+/-7) after the second vaccine dose. The treatment or condition label here, explained by the study, means: meningococcal conjugate vaccine given as trial control. Sample: peripheral blood, taken 28 days after the second dose of the MenACWY control vaccine. Receptors were obtained from an adult who received the MenACWY meningococcal vaccine as a control.

The genes are TRBV30 and TRBJ1-5, with TRBD1 as a possible D gene (5 bases). Looked up from germline, CDR1 is GTSNPN and CDR2 is SVGIG (reference sequence). The CDR3 totals 13 residues. Trimming stripped 0 bases from V and 5 bases from J, with 8 bases between. The CDR3 region has the DNA TGTGCCTGGAGTGTTGGAGGGGATCAGCCCCAGCATTTT. Amino acid sequence: CAWSVGGDQPQHF.

The CDR3 loop is CASVPGNVYGYTF. The DNA of the CDR3 is TGTGCCAGCGTCCCGGGTAACGTCTATGGCTACACCTTC. The chain has TRBV28 and TRBJ1-2, with D unresolved. Trimming removed 8 bases at V and 4 bases at J, with 14 bases between. CDR1 and CDR2 from the germline V gene are MDHEN and SYDVKM. The CDR3 is made up of 13 amino acids.

J is TRBJ1-3 and V is TRBV19; unclear D gene. Per the germline V gene, CDR1 is LNHDA and CDR2 is SQIVND (reference sequence). This CDR3 has 15 amino acids. Trimming removed 6 bases at V and 3 bases at J, with 15 bases between. The CDR3 loop reads CASRSPGVSGNTIYF. The CDR3 DNA reads as TGTGCCAGTAGGTCCCCCGGGGTCAGTGGAAACACCATATATTTT. Drawing the rest from reference TRBV19 and TRBJ1-3, the complete variable domain is DGGITQSPKYLFRKEGQNVTLSCEQNLNHDAMYWYRQDPGQGLRLIYYSQIVNDFQKGDIAEGYSVSREKKESFPLTVTSAQKNPTAFYLCASRSPGVSGNTIYFGEGSWLTVV.

The J gene is TRBJ2-1, the V gene TRBV7-9; 9 bases match TRBD1. The CDR3 runs 15 residues. J was trimmed by 6 bases and V by 3 bases; bases with no gene match: 6. Germline V lookup: CDR1 SEHNR, CDR2 FQNEAQ (reference sequence). The CDR3 nucleotides are TGTGCCAGCAGCTTTATCGGGACAGGGTCCAATGAGCAGTTCTTC. This gives the protein CASSFIGTGSNEQFF.

This rearrangement joins TRBV6-4 to TRBJ1-2; possibly TRBD1 for D (5 bases). Germline CDR1 and CDR2: MRHNA and SNTAGT. Between the trimmed V and J ends, which lost 8 bases and 7 bases, there was a span of 14 bases. The CDR3 loop spans 12 amino acids. The CDR3 region has the DNA TGTGCCAGCTTCCGACAGTATCTTGGCTACACCTTC. Amino acids: CASFRQYLGYTF.

The CDR3 reads CASSLQETQYF. CDR3 DNA: TGTGCCAGCAGCTTACAAGAGACCCAGTACTTC. The chain carries TRBV5-6 and TRBJ2-5; D unclear. Trimming cost V 2 bases and J 2 bases, with 1 base left between them. This CDR3 region has 11 residues. Germline V gives CDR1 SGHDT, CDR2 YYEEEE.

The chain carries TRBV6-6 and TRBJ1-1, with D unresolved. The V gene's germline CDR1 is MNHNY and CDR2 SVGAGI (reference sequence). The CDR3 loop spans 15 amino acids. Trimming cost V 2 bases and J 0 bases, with 10 bases left between them. The CDR3 loop reads CASSYGVRLNTEAFF. The CDR3 DNA reads as TGTGCCAGCAGTTACGGGGTTCGCCTGAACACTGAAGCTTTCTTT.

This chain connects TRBV7-8 to TRBJ2-7; the D is unclear. Trimming cost V 5 bases and J 6 bases, with 14 bases left between them. CDR3 length equals 13 residues. Germline V gives CDR1 SGHVS, CDR2 FQNEAQ. CDR3 nucleotides: TGTGCCAGCAGCCCCCGGGTGGGCCGCGAGCAGTACTTC. It is translated as CASSPRVGREQYF.